Following are 28 T cell receptor beta chains from one sample sequenced in a study of shared clonotypes between healthy human individuals. Data came from immunoSEQ multiplex PCR; TCRdb stores just in-frame clones and leaves some out. The sample lists some 2,400,000 clones, around 95% seen once, with around 0.13% in the top ten. Sequencing input: naive CD4+ T cells sorted from blood. Subset given: CD45RA+ positively selected. These receptors all stem from a man aged 18 to 29 in good health.

The rearrangement links TRBV5-1 to TRBJ2-5; a possible D gene is TRBD1 (7 bases). The CDR3 is made up of 12 amino acids. Per the germline V gene, CDR1 is SGHRS and CDR2 is YFSETQ. Between the trimmed V and J ends, which lost 7 bases and 5 bases, there was a span of 12 bases. The chain's CDR3 is CASGSGGETQYF. CDR3 sequence (DNA): TGCGCCAGCGGCTCAGGGGGGGAGACCCAGTACTTC.

A single count supports this clone. The rearrangement links TRBV2 to TRBJ1-1; D might be TRBD1 (6 bases). The CDR3 has 13 residues. The germline gives CDR1 SNHLY, CDR2 FYNNEI. The V and J ends lost 6 bases and 7 bases respectively, with 15 bases between them. CDR3 region: CASRGDVTGEAFF. As DNA, the CDR3 is TGTGCCAGCAGGGGTGACGTGACAGGTGAAGCTTTCTTT.

The chain combines TRBV10-3 with TRBJ1-2, with 7 bases lining up with TRBD1. The ends lost 4 bases at V and 9 bases at J; junction bases unmatched: 5. Germline lookup yields CDR1 ENHRY and CDR2 SYGVKD. The CDR3 runs 12 residues. CDR3 DNA: TGTGCCATCAGTGGGCCGGGACAGCGCTACACCTTC. Residues: CAISGPGQRYTF.

V usage is TRBV11-3 and J usage is TRBJ2-1; 9 nucleotides align to TRBD2. CDR3 length: 16 residues. Trimming removed 4 bases from V and 2 bases from J; junction bases left unmatched: 6. CDR1 is SGHNT and CDR2 is YENEEA in the germline V gene. The CDR3: CASSSGRLAAYNEQFF. CDR3 coding DNA: TGTGCCAGCAGCTCAGGGAGACTAGCGGCCTACAATGAGCAGTTCTTC.

The chain carries TRBV5-1 and TRBJ2-1; 7 bases are a match to TRBD2. The length of the CDR3 is 12 residues. With 8 bases clipped from V and 12 bases from J, the junction kept 11 bases outside the gene matches. Per germline, CDR1 SGHRS and CDR2 YFSETQ. CDR3 sequence (DNA): TGCGCCAGTCAGGGCGGGAGTCAAAGGCAGTTCTTC. This encodes CASQGGSQRQFF.

This clone was recorded a few times. V and J are TRBV5-4 and TRBJ2-4; D perhaps matches TRBD1 (6 bases). CDR3 length: 17 amino acids. Germline V CDR1 and CDR2: SGHNT, YYREEE (reference sequence). Trimming took off 4 bases at V and 0 bases at J, with 17 bases between the two ends. CDR3 nucleotide sequence: TGTGCCAGCAGCCCGAAATTCGGACAGCTAGCCAAAAACATTCAGTACTTC. Translated: CASSPKFGQLAKNIQYF.

This sequence joins TRBV28 and TRBJ1-1; D uncertain. Germline CDR1 and CDR2: MDHEN and SYDVKM. V lost 2 bases and J lost 4, with 11 bases in between. The CDR3 extends over 14 amino acids. CDR3 coding DNA: TGTGCCAGCAGTTTAGGCACGCTGGGCACTGAAGCTTTCTTT. It yields the protein CASSLGTLGTEAFF.

The chain is built from TRBV5-6 and TRBJ2-1; TRBD2 agrees at 9 bases. This CDR3 spans 15 amino acids. CDR1 and CDR2 (germline): SGHDT, YYEEEE. V shed 4 bases and J 6 bases; nucleotides not matched to a gene: 8. As DNA, the CDR3 is TGTGCCAGCAGCCCCGGACTAGCGATTGTCAATGAGCAGTTCTTC. This codes for CASSPGLAIVNEQFF.

The chain couples TRBV27 to TRBJ2-7, with TRBD2 matching over 8 bases. The V and J ends lost 7 bases and 5 bases, in that order; junction bases with no gene match: 19. This CDR3 is built from 17 residues. Germline CDR1 is MNHEY and CDR2 is SMNVEV (reference sequence). This CDR3 is CASTPLGGVAGIHEQYF. In DNA form, the CDR3 reads TGTGCCAGCACTCCTCTCGGTGGGGTAGCGGGAATCCACGAGCAGTACTTC.

The rearrangement uses TRBV6-1 and TRBJ2-6; the match to TRBD2 covers 7 bases. The CDR3 is 15 amino acids. Germline CDR1 MNHNS, CDR2 SASEGT. V lost 8 bases to trimming and J lost 0 bases; unmatched junction nucleotides: 4. The chain's CDR3 is CASGRGISGANVLTF. As DNA, the CDR3 is TGTGCCAGCGGGCGGGGGATCTCTGGGGCCAACGTCCTGACTTTC.

V usage is TRBV5-1 and J usage is TRBJ1-3, with TRBD1 matching 7 bases. Looked up from germline, CDR1 is SGHRS and CDR2 is YFSETQ. V dropped 4 bases and J dropped 4; count of bases not matched to a gene: 8. The CDR3 spans 15 residues. CDR3 amino acids: CASSTTTGNGNTIYF. Written as DNA, the CDR3 is TGCGCCAGCAGCACCACGACAGGGAACGGAAACACCATATATTTT.

The rearrangement joins TRBV7-9 to TRBJ2-3, with 8 bases matching TRBD2. The germline V gene encodes CDR1 SEHNR and CDR2 FQNEAQ (reference sequence). The CDR3 covers 14 residues. V trimming: 5 bases; J trimming: 3 bases; junction bases outside the gene matches: 4. CDR3 sequence (DNA): TGTGCCAGCAGCCCCGGGACTAGGACAGATACGCAGTATTTT. This codes for CASSPGTRTDTQYF.

The rearrangement joins TRBV5-4 to TRBJ2-5; weak D call: TRBD2 (5 bases). Trimming stripped 0 bases from V and 3 bases from J, with 15 bases between. Germline V gives CDR1 SGHNT, CDR2 YYREEE (reference sequence). This CDR3 has 16 residues. DNA for the CDR3: TGTGCCAGCAGCTTGGATCTAGCCGGCATGGAAGAGACCCAGTACTTC. This encodes CASSLDLAGMEETQYF.

The V call is TRBV29-1, the J call TRBJ2-1; 9 bases agree with TRBD2. The germline CDR1 and CDR2 sequences are SQVTM and ANQGSEA. The CDR3 consists of 15 residues. The V segment lost 5 bases and the J segment 6 bases; nucleotides outside the gene matches: 11. The chain's CDR3 is CSVLAGGPIVNEQFF. DNA of the CDR3: TGCAGCGTTTTGGCGGGGGGGCCGATTGTCAATGAGCAGTTCTTC.

A note on this clone: Additional DNA sequences in this sample encode the identical CDR3. This chain uses TRBV19 with TRBJ2-2; 11 nucleotides match TRBD1. V trimming: 5 bases; J trimming: 5 bases; junction bases outside the gene matches: 4. Germline CDR1 LNHDA, CDR2 SQIVND (reference sequence). The CDR3 has 15 amino acids. Here the CDR3 DNA reads TGTGCCAGTAGTCCAGGGACAGGGGGTACCGGGGAGCTGTTTTTT. Translating it yields CASSPGTGGTGELFF.

This sequence joins TRBV7-9 and TRBJ1-1, with a tentative D call TRBD1 (5 bases). Germline V CDR1 and CDR2: SEHNR, FQNEAQ (reference sequence). This CDR3 is built from 12 residues. V gave up 1 base and J gave up 8 bases, with 8 bases separating them. The chain's CDR3 is CASSLDPGEAFF. In DNA form, the CDR3 reads TGTGCCAGCAGCTTAGATCCAGGGGAAGCTTTCTTT. Together with reference TRBV7-9 and TRBJ1-1, the CDR3 gives the full variable domain: DTGVSQNPRHKITKRGQNVTFRCDPISEHNRLYWYRQTLGQGPEFLTYFQNEAQLEKSRLLSDRFSAERPKGSFSTLEIQRTEQGDSAMYLCASSLDPGEAFFGQGTRLTVV.

This chain connects TRBV29-1 to TRBJ2-1; the D gene is possibly TRBD2 (6 bases). In germline, CDR1 is SQVTM, CDR2 ANQGSEA. The CDR3 length is 14 residues. Trimming removed 8 bases from V and 5 bases from J, with 19 bases in between. The chain's CDR3 is CSSSPRGVNNEQFF. CDR3 sequence (DNA): TGCAGCTCTTCCCCCCGCGGGGTTAACAATGAGCAGTTCTTC.

This sequence joins TRBV6-6 and TRBJ1-5; the D is unclear. Germline assignment: CDR1 MNHNY and CDR2 SVGAGI (reference sequence). This CDR3 comprises 14 residues. Trimming took off 4 bases at V and 5 bases at J, with 12 bases between the two ends. CDR3 DNA: TGTGCCAGCAGTTCCTACATGGACGATCAGCCCCAGCATTTT. This encodes CASSSYMDDQPQHF.

Concerning this clone itself: At one end, the junction sequence differs from germline, possibly due to a read error. The CDR3 reads CASSLEAGGNTEAFF. The DNA of the CDR3 is TGTGCCAGCAGTTTAGAGGCAGGAGGAAACACTGAAGCTTTCTTT. V gene TRBV7-2 combines with J gene TRBJ1-1; D remains unclear. CDR1 and CDR2 from the germline V gene are SGHTA and FQGNSA. The CDR3 has 15 residues.

The rearrangement uses TRBV28 and TRBJ2-3; D might be TRBD1 (5 bases). CDR3 size: 14 residues. Between the trimmed V and J ends, which lost 2 bases and 6 bases, there was a span of 12 bases. Germline V gene data show CDR1 as MDHEN and CDR2 as SYDVKM. In DNA form, the CDR3 reads TGTGCCAGCAGTTTAGATACAGGCAGGGATACGCAGTATTTT. This codes for CASSLDTGRDTQYF.

This chain uses TRBV6-5 with TRBJ1-2; D call uncertain. The germline gives CDR1 MNHEY, CDR2 SVGAGI. This CDR3 is built from 14 residues. Trimming pared 2 bases from V and 2 bases from J, leaving 9 bases between. DNA of the CDR3: TGTGCCAGCAGTTACGGGCAGGAGAACTATGGCTACACCTTC. It yields the protein CASSYGQENYGYTF.

The V gene is TRBV6-5, the J gene TRBJ2-7; 12 bases align to TRBD2. Germline V lookup: CDR1 MNHEY, CDR2 SVGAGI. V shed 6 bases and J 0 bases; nucleotides not matched to a gene: 3. The length of the CDR3 is 15 residues. CDR3 sequence reads: CASRMTSGSSYEQYF. Written as DNA, the CDR3 is TGTGCCAGCAGGATGACTAGCGGGAGCTCCTACGAGCAGTACTTC.

This chain joins TRBV5-1 and TRBJ2-5; TRBD2 matches 11 bases. The germline V gene has CDR1 SGHRS and CDR2 YFSETQ. The CDR3 loop spans 19 amino acids. The trim removed 0 bases at V and 0 bases at J, leaving 10 bases unmatched. The CDR3 loop is CASSLGLAGTPSYQETQYF. CDR3 nucleotides: TGCGCCAGCAGCTTGGGACTAGCGGGGACCCCGTCGTACCAAGAGACCCAGTACTTC.

V is TRBV25-1 and J is TRBJ2-2; 11 bases agree with TRBD1. This CDR3 comprises 16 residues. Losses at the gene ends were 4 bases for V and 6 bases for J; bases not matched to a gene: 7. Germline V gene lookup returns CDR1 MGHDK and CDR2 SYGVNS. The CDR3 region has the DNA TGTGCCAGCAGTGGCCCCCGGACAGGGGGCTCCGGGGAGCTGTTTTTT. Translation gives CASSGPRTGGSGELFF.

The chain joins TRBV30 to TRBJ1-1; 8 positions match TRBD1. Germline trimming cut 5 bases from V and 4 bases from J; bases unmatched to any gene: 6. This CDR3 is built from 13 residues. The germline V gene has CDR1 GTSNPN and CDR2 SVGIG (reference sequence). The CDR3 DNA follows: TGTGCCTGGCGGGCAGGGGGCGTCACTGAAGCTTTCTTT. Its translation: CAWRAGGVTEAFF.

Points on this clone: Other DNA sequences in the same sample also yield this CDR3. This chain links TRBV18 with TRBJ2-2, with no clear D. The CDR3 runs 12 residues. Between the trimmed V and J ends, which lost 4 bases and 6 bases, there was a span of 6 bases. Germline lookup yields CDR1 KGHSH and CDR2 LQKENI. CDR3 coding DNA: TGTGCCAGCTCACAGGGTGCCGGGGAGCTGTTTTTT. It translates to CASSQGAGELFF. Full variable domain (remainder filled in from reference TRBV18 and TRBJ2-2): NAGVMQNPRHLVRRRGQEARLRCSPMKGHSHVYWYRQLPEEGLKFMVYLQKENIIDESGMPKERFSAEFPKEGPSILRIQQVVRGDSAAYFCASSQGAGELFFGEGSRLTVL.

The chain couples TRBV7-9 to TRBJ2-3; 7 nucleotides align to TRBD1. This CDR3 region has 14 residues. The V and J ends lost 5 bases and 3 bases, in that order; junction bases with no gene match: 5. Germline V gives CDR1 SEHNR, CDR2 FQNEAQ (reference sequence). The CDR3 sequence: CASSEQGWTDTQYF. The CDR3 DNA is TGTGCCAGCAGCGAACAGGGGTGGACAGATACGCAGTATTTT.

For this clone: Other DNA variants within this sample encode the same CDR3. The chain couples TRBV28 to TRBJ1-1; D is ambiguous. Trimming cost V 4 bases and J 0 bases, with 6 bases left between them. CDR1 and CDR2 from the germline V gene are MDHEN and SYDVKM. This CDR3 region has 13 residues. The CDR3 loop reads CASSSFLNTEAFF. The CDR3 DNA reads TGTGCCAGCAGTTCTTTTCTGAACACTGAAGCTTTCTTT.